Described below is a single T cell receptor beta chain sequence and its context. In the original processing: Using reference gene primer amplification, nucleated cell counts were estimated. The protocol was immunoSEQ multiplex PCR, while the TCRdb copy is restricted to in-frame clones and leaves out a portion. The V and J calls and clone size were taken over from that table, and D and trimming were inferred from the DNA. The sample carries roughly 320,000 clones, nearly 90% recorded once. This sample was included in a study of blood T cell repertoires in COVID-19. For the study at large: Acute and convalescent COVID-19 specimens originated in the United States, Italy and Spain. From T cells, B-cell-depleted T cells, or PBMCs came the material, which was cDNA or gDNA.

The CDR3 spans 15 residues. Germline CDR1 is LNHDA and CDR2 is SQIVND (reference sequence). V lost 6 bases, J lost 4 bases, and 16 bases lay in between. This receptor was taken from a woman under 40 with COVID-19, enrolled during active disease. The chain recombines TRBV19 with TRBJ2-1, with D perhaps matching TRBD2 (6 bases). Sequencing input: peripheral blood. CDR3: CASSPGVPTYNEQFF. The CDR3 DNA sequence: TGTGCCAGTAGCCCGGGGGTACCGACTTACAATGAGCAGTTCTTC. Full variable domain (missing parts from reference TRBV19 and TRBJ2-1): DGGITQSPKYLFRKEGQNVTLSCEQNLNHDAMYWYRQDPGQGLRLIYYSQIVNDFQKGDIAEGYSVSREKKESFPLTVTSAQKNPTAFYLCASSPGVPTYNEQFFGPGTRLTVL.